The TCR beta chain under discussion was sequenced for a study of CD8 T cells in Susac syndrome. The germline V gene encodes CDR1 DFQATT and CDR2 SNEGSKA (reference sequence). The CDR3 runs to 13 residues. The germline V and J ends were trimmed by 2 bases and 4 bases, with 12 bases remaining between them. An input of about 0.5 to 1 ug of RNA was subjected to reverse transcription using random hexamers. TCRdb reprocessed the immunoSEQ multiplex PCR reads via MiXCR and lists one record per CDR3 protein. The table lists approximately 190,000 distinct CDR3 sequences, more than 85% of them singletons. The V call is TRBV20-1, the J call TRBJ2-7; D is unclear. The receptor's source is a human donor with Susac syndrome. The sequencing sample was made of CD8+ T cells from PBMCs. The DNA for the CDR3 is TGCAGTGCTAGATATAACGGATTTTACGAGCAGTACTTC. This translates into CSARYNGFYEQYF.